Listed below are T cell receptor beta chains from one sample, sequenced in a study of spatial heterogeneity in lung cancer. One entry per CDR3 protein, called by TCRdb with MiXCR from the 5' RACE reads. The table has 40,000 or so distinct CDR3 sequences, 7.5% seen once. Sequenced material: PBMCs, taken at surgery. The receptor source for this set is a male donor with early-stage non-small cell lung cancer. The CDR3 runs from the conserved cysteine through the conserved F or W. A D gene is named only where the DNA matches it firmly. Some rows have no size entry. The others give once, few or many, or a class for an expanded clone.

size,V,D,J,CDR3,DNA
-,TRBV7-9,TRBD1,TRBJ1-3,CASSRDRMRNTIYF,TGTGCCAGCAGCCGGGACAGGATGAGAAACACCATATATTTT
many,TRBV5-1,TRBD1,TRBJ1-5,CASRTGTGDQPQHF,TGCGCCAGCAGAACCGGGACAGGGGATCAGCCCCAGCATTTT
many,TRBV29-1,-,TRBJ1-2,CSVDLGPGGYTF,TGCAGCGTTGATCTGGGCCCGGGTGGCTACACCTTC
many,TRBV9,-,TRBJ1-6,CASSSRGENSPLHF,TGTGCCAGCAGCTCCCGCGGGGAGAATTCACCCCTCCACTTT
-,TRBV27,TRBD1,TRBJ2-7,CASSLSQGVGYEQYF,TGTGCCAGCAGTTTATCGCAGGGGGTGGGCTACGAGCAGTACTTC
few,TRBV7-9,TRBD1,TRBJ2-7,CASSSAGTGYEQYF,TGTGCCAGCAGCTCCGCCGGGACAGGATACGAGCAGTACTTC
many,TRBV5-6,-,TRBJ2-1,CASSLRNRGSYNEQFF,TGTGCCAGCAGCTTGCGGAACAGAGGTAGCTACAATGAGCAGTTCTTC
few,TRBV2,-,TRBJ2-7,CASGETSGNGYEQYF,TGTGCCAGCGGGGAGACGTCGGGTAATGGCTACGAGCAGTACTTC
many,TRBV9,-,TRBJ2-3,CASSVRDTQYF,TGTGCCAGCAGCGTAAGAGATACGCAGTATTTT
few,TRBV19,-,TRBJ1-5,CASSIFSGTDTNQPQHF,TGTGCCAGTAGTATCTTTTCCGGGACGGACACTAATCAGCCCCAGCATTTT
few,TRBV2,-,TRBJ2-4,CASSEPRGGWNIQYF,TGTGCCAGCAGTGAACCCCGGGGAGGCTGGAACATTCAGTACTTC
few,TRBV12-3/TRBV12-4,TRBD2,TRBJ2-2,CASSLLAGGDGGELFF,TGTGCCAGCAGTTTACTAGCGGGAGGTGATGGCGGGGAGCTGTTTTTT
-,TRBV7-9,-,TRBJ2-6,CASSPGQSGANVLTF,TGTGCCAGCAGCCCCGGACAGTCTGGGGCCAACGTCCTGACTTTC
many,TRBV7-2,TRBD1,TRBJ1-2,CASSFPDRVYGYTF,TGTGCCAGCAGCTTCCCGGACAGGGTCTATGGCTACACCTTC
many,TRBV7-9,TRBD2,TRBJ2-1,CASSHPVTGIGTSNEQFF,TGTGCCAGCAGCCATCCGGTGACCGGAATTGGGACTAGCAATGAGCAGTTCTTC
many,TRBV3-1,-,TRBJ1-2,CASSQGTATYGYTF,TGTGCCAGCAGCCAAGGAACAGCAACCTATGGCTACACCTTC
-,TRBV2,-,TRBJ2-2,CAILQGGVGTGELFF,TGTGCCATCCTCCAAGGGGGGGTTGGTACCGGGGAGCTGTTTTTT
few,TRBV5-1,-,TRBJ1-1,CASSFSPGYTEAFF,TGCGCCAGCAGCTTTTCTCCCGGATACACTGAAGCTTTCTTT
-,TRBV9,TRBD1,TRBJ2-1,CASSGEGQGPYNEQFF,TGTGCCAGCAGCGGAGAGGGACAGGGGCCTTACAATGAGCAGTTCTTC
few,TRBV12-5,TRBD2,TRBJ2-2,CASGREGGELFF,TGTGCTAGTGGTCGGGAGGGCGGGGAGCTGTTTTTT
-,TRBV3-1,-,TRBJ1-4,CASSPPGAVAATNEKLFF,TGTGCCAGCAGCCCCCCGGGGGCAGTGGCCGCAACTAATGAAAAACTGTTTTTT
few,TRBV6-5,TRBD1,TRBJ2-2,CASSETGVGELFF,TGTGCCAGCAGTGAGACAGGGGTCGGGGAGCTGTTTTTT
-,TRBV4-3,-,TRBJ1-1,CASSPVRTSAGTEAFF,TGCGCCAGCAGCCCCGTCAGGACGTCGGCTGGCACTGAAGCTTTCTTT
-,TRBV7-3,-,TRBJ2-7,CASSPREGASYEQYF,TGTGCCAGCAGCCCGAGGGAGGGGGCGTCCTACGAGCAGTACTTC
-,TRBV7-3,TRBD2,TRBJ2-1,CASSFNNGRYNEQFF,TGTGCCAGCAGCTTTAACAACGGGAGGTACAATGAGCAGTTCTTC
few,TRBV6-5,-,TRBJ1-5,CASRPRGGQVGNQPQHF,TGTGCCAGCAGACCCCGGGGGGGCCAAGTAGGCAATCAGCCCCAGCATTTT
few,TRBV12-3/TRBV12-4,-,TRBJ2-1,CASSPTDPQGEQFF,TGTGCCAGCAGCCCCACGGATCCCCAAGGGGAGCAGTTCTTC
few,TRBV7-8,TRBD2,TRBJ2-4,CASSSRVREGTKNIQYF,TGTGCCAGCAGCTCCCGGGTGCGGGAGGGAACCAAAAACATTCAGTACTTC
many,TRBV7-6,-,TRBJ2-7,CASSFPDSYEQYF,TGTGCCAGCAGCTTCCCGGACAGCTACGAGCAGTACTTC
-,TRBV9,-,TRBJ2-7,CASSVADAGDEQYF,TGTGCCAGCAGCGTAGCTGACGCAGGGGACGAGCAGTACTTC
medium-sized,TRBV27,-,TRBJ2-5,CASSLSTGWGTQYF,TGTGCCAGCAGTTTATCGACAGGTTGGGGGACCCAGTACTTC
many,TRBV12-3/TRBV12-4,-,TRBJ2-1,CASSPRQGGYNEQFF,TGTGCCAGCAGCCCCAGGCAGGGGGGCTACAATGAGCAGTTCTTC
many,TRBV7-9,TRBD2,TRBJ2-1,CASSLGLVSEQFF,TGTGCCAGCAGCCTAGGACTAGTCAGTGAGCAGTTCTTC
few,TRBV7-2,TRBD2,TRBJ2-5,CASSLARGGAQETQYF,TGTGCCAGCAGCTTAGCGCGGGGGGGCGCCCAGGAGACCCAGTACTTC
many,TRBV30,TRBD1,TRBJ2-3,CAWSVGQGGTDTQYF,TGTGCCTGGAGTGTCGGACAGGGAGGCACAGATACGCAGTATTTT
-,TRBV14,-,TRBJ1-3,CASSQGFRRTTGNTIYF,TGTGCCAGCAGCCAAGGATTTCGTAGGACAACTGGAAACACCATATATTTT
-,TRBV20-1,TRBD2,TRBJ2-7,CSARLAGEGEQYF,TGCAGTGCTAGACTAGCGGGGGAAGGAGAGCAGTACTTC